The 2 T cell receptor beta chains given below trace back to one sample, sequenced in a study of T cells in Graves' hyperthyroidism and ophthalmopathy. Using RNA transcripts as the source, TCR beta CDR3 regions were amplified. RT-PCR in the first round (using the HTBI primer set) targeted the TCR CDR3. TCRdb re-analysed the multiplex PCR reads in MiXCR, keeping a single row per CDR3 protein. Of about 600,000 distinct CDR3 sequences in the sample, more than 15% are singletons; the top ten hold 2.5% to 4%. Sequenced input: blood. The receptors stem from a middle-aged woman with Graves' ophthalmopathy.

This clonotype was found a few times. This chain connects TRBV7-3 to TRBJ2-1; D possibly uses TRBD1 or TRBD2 (7 bases each). V was shortened by 1 base and J by 6 bases, with 16 bases between the two germline ends. Germline-derived CDR1 and CDR2 are SGHTA and FQGTGA. The CDR3 spans 16 residues. DNA of the CDR3: TGTGCCAGCAGCTTAAGGGGAGGGGGCACCGTCAATGAGCAGTTCTTC. This sequence encodes CASSLRGGGTVNEQFF.

In this sample, this clonotype turned up many times. V is TRBV2 and J is TRBJ2-7; possible D gene TRBD1, 6 bases. There are 11 residues in the CDR3. Germline lookup yields CDR1 SNHLY and CDR2 FYNNEI. The V gene lost 3 bases and the J gene lost 9 bases, with 9 bases spanning the gap. CDR3 sequence reads: CASSDGTTQYF. In nucleotides, the CDR3 is TGTGCCAGCAGTGATGGGACAACGCAGTACTTC.